This T cell receptor (beta chain) was sequenced during a study of T cells in Graves' hyperthyroidism and ophthalmopathy. V was pared by 6 bases and J by 6 bases, with 15 bases of the junction left unmatched. CDR1 SQVTM and CDR2 ANQGSEA come from the germline V gene. The CDR3 covers 17 residues. RNA transcripts were the template for amplifying TCR beta CDR3 regions. HTBI primers were the set used in a first-round RT-PCR of the TCR CDR3. From the multiplex PCR reads, TCRdb called clonotypes with MiXCR, one entry per CDR3 protein. The sample has over 200,000 distinct CDR3 sequences; roughly 14% are singletons.

The source of this sequence is a woman aged 40 to 50 with Graves' hyperthyroidism that later progressed to Graves' ophthalmopathy. Sequences were obtained from blood. This rearrangement joins TRBV29-1 to TRBJ2-1; 12 bases are shared with TRBD2. This chain's CDR3 is CSVALALTSGRGNEQFF. Written as DNA, the CDR3 is TGCAGCGTAGCCCTTGCCTTGACTAGCGGGAGAGGCAATGAGCAGTTCTTC.